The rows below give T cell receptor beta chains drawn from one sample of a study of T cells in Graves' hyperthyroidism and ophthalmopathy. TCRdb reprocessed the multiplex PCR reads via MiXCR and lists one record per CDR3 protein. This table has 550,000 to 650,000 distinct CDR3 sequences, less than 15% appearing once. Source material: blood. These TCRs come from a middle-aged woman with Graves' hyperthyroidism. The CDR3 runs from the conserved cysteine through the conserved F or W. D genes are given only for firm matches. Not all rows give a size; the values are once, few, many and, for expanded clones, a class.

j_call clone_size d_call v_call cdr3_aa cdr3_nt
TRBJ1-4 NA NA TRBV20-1 CSASSRNEKLFF TGCAGTGCTAGTTCCAGGAATGAAAAACTGTTTTTT
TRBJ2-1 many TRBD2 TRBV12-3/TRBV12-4 CASSLGLRNEQFF TGTGCCAGCAGTTTGGGACTAAGAAATGAGCAGTTCTTC
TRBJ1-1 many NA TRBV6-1 CASSEDPNTEAFF TGTGCCAGCAGTGAAGACCCAAACACTGAAGCTTTCTTT
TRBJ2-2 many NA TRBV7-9 CASSLSTGSNTGELFF TGTGCCAGCAGCTTAAGCACAGGCTCGAACACCGGGGAGCTGTTTTTT
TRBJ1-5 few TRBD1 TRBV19 CASSILDREGQPQHF TGTGCCAGTAGTATTTTGGACAGGGAAGGGCAGCCCCAGCATTTT
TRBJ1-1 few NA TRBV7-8 CASSLNRIGYTEAFF TGTGCCAGCAGCTTAAATCGGATAGGATACACTGAAGCTTTCTTT
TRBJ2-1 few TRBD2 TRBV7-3 CASSTETSGRQFF TGTGCCAGCAGCACTGAGACTAGCGGGAGGCAGTTCTTC
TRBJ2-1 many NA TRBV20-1 CSARNPSGNEQFF TGCAGTGCTAGGAACCCGTCAGGCAATGAGCAGTTCTTC
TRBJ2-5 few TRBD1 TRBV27 CASSLTQGVQYF TGTGCCAGCAGTTTAACACAGGGGGTCCAGTACTTC
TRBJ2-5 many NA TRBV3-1 CASSQGGGGETQYF TGTGCCAGCAGCCAAGGGGGAGGGGGAGAGACCCAGTACTTC
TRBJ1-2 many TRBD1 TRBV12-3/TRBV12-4 CASSDTGEGYTF TGTGCCAGCAGTGACACAGGGGAGGGCTACACCTTC
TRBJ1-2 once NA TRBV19 CASSWTDYGYIF TGTGCCAGTAGCTGGACGGATTATGGCTACATCTTC
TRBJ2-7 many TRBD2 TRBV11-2 CASSLEAGPSSYEQYF TGTGCCAGCAGCTTAGAAGCGGGACCCAGCTCCTACGAGCAGTACTTC
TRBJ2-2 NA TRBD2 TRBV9 CASSVVAGATTGELFF TGTGCCAGCAGCGTAGTTGCGGGAGCGACCACCGGGGAGCTGTTTTTT
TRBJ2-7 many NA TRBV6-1 CASSESTYEQYF TGTGCCAGCAGTGAGTCAACCTACGAGCAGTACTTC
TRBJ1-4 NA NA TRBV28 CASSRTVATNEKLFF TGTGCCAGCAGTCGGACAGTTGCAACTAATGAAAAACTGTTTTTT
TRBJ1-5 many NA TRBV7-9 CASSLGGDFQPQHF TGTGCCAGCAGCTTAGGGGGGGATTTTCAGCCCCAGCATTTT
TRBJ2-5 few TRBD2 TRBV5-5 CASSSLAGSFQETQYF TGTGCCAGCAGCTCGCTAGCGGGATCCTTCCAAGAGACCCAGTACTTC
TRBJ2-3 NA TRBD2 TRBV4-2 CASSQGWIAGGVGTDTQYF TGTGCCAGCAGCCAAGGATGGATAGCGGGAGGGGTTGGCACAGATACGCAGTATTTT
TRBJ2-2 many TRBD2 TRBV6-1 CASSGLAGNTGELFF TGTGCCAGCAGTGGACTAGCGGGGAACACCGGGGAGCTGTTTTTT
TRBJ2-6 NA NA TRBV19 CASSPQVGANVLTF TGTGCCAGTAGTCCTCAGGTCGGGGCCAACGTCCTGACTTTC
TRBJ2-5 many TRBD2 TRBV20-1 CSARVNGGGGETQYF TGCAGTGCTAGAGTTAATGGGGGGGGGGGAGAGACCCAGTACTTC
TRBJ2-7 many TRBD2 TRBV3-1 CASSQDAASGLSYEQYF TGTGCCAGCAGCCAAGATGCGGCTAGCGGGCTTTCCTACGAGCAGTACTTC
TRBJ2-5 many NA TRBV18 CASSPPVGSRERETQYF TGTGCCAGCTCACCCCCGGTAGGGTCGAGGGAGAGGGAGACCCAGTACTTC
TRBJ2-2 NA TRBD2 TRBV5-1 CASSLVASGSIPGELFF TGTGCCAGCAGCTTGGTGGCTAGCGGGAGTATCCCCGGGGAGCTGTTTTTT
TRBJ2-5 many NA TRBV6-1 CASSPQVREWTQYF TGTGCCAGCAGCCCGCAGGTCCGGGAGTGGACCCAGTACTTC
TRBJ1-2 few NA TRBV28 CASSSVYGYTF TGTGCCAGCAGTTCAGTCTATGGCTACACCTTC
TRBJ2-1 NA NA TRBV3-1 CASSQVALNEQFF TGTGCCAGCAGCCAAGTGGCTCTCAATGAGCAGTTCTTC
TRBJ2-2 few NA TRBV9 CASSVLGSNTGELFF TGTGCCAGCAGCGTACTTGGATCGAACACCGGGGAGCTGTTTTTT
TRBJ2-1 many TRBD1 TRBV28 CASSQGGAVNEQFF TGTGCCAGCAGCCAAGGGGGCGCGGTGAATGAGCAGTTCTTC
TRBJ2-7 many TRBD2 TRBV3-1 CASSQDRAGGREQYF TGTGCCAGCAGCCAAGATAGGGCGGGAGGCCGCGAGCAGTACTTC
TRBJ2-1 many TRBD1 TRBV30 CAWSRAGGLNEQFF TGTGCCTGGAGTAGGGCAGGGGGCTTGAATGAGCAGTTCTTC
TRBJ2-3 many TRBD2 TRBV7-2 CASSSGTTTDTQYF TGTGCCAGCAGCTCCGGGACTACCACAGATACGCAGTATTTT
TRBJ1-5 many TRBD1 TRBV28 CASSLSPGTGDSNQPQHF TGTGCCAGCAGTCTCAGCCCCGGGACAGGGGATAGCAATCAGCCCCAGCATTTT